Presented here are 16 T cell receptor beta chains from one specimen sequenced in a study of cytomegalovirus exposure and HLA in healthy donors. Use of 60 Vbeta and 13 Jbeta primers characterized the PCR. Sequencing used immunoSEQ multiplex PCR; TCRdb keeps in-frame clones, though not all of them. The sample gives some 150,000 clones, roughly 76% of which show up once; less than 1.5% is in the top ten. The sample taken for sequencing was PBMCs. These receptors were collected from a female donor in good health and CMV-seronegative.

J is TRBJ2-6 and V is TRBV9, with TRBD2 as a possible D gene (5 bases). Germline CDR1 SGDLS, CDR2 YYNGEE. V lost 0 bases and J lost 1, with 8 bases in between. CDR3 length: 16 amino acids. This CDR3 is CASSVEGRSGANVLTF. In nucleotides, the CDR3 is TGTGCCAGCAGCGTAGAAGGGAGATCTGGGGCCAACGTCCTGACTTTC. The full variable domain, rest sourced from reference TRBV9 and TRBJ2-6, is DSGVTQTPKHLITATGQRVTLRCSPRSGDLSVYWYQQSLDQGLQFLIQYYNGEERAKGNILERFSAQQFPDLHSELNLSSLELGDSALYFCASSVEGRSGANVLTFGAGSRLTVL.

This rearrangement joins TRBV10-3 to TRBJ2-2, with D uncertain. The germline V gene has CDR1 ENHRY and CDR2 SYGVKD. The CDR3 sequence is 13 residues long. V was shortened by 6 bases and J by 1 base, with 6 bases between the two germline ends. CDR3 amino acids: CAIRGVNTGELFF. The CDR3 DNA reads as TGTGCCATCAGGGGCGTGAACACCGGGGAGCTGTTTTTT.

In DNA, the CDR3 is TGCAGCGTTGAAGGGGGGGGACAGGGGGACTATGGCTACACCTTC. Residues: CSVEGGGQGDYGYTF. The rearrangement uses TRBV29-1 and TRBJ1-2; TRBD1 aligns across 11 bases. The CDR3 covers 15 residues. V lost 1 base, J lost 3 bases, and 4 bases stayed unmatched. Germline values: CDR1 SQVTM, CDR2 ANQGSEA.

The chain links TRBV28 to TRBJ2-7; D is unclear. The V gene lost 1 base and the J gene lost 5 bases, with 12 bases spanning the gap. CDR3 length: 14 residues. Germline-derived CDR1 and CDR2 are MDHEN and SYDVKM. The CDR3 nucleotides read TGTGCCAGCAGTTTATACACACTGAGCGACGAGCAGTACTTC. Protein product: CASSLYTLSDEQYF.

The chain is built from TRBV18 and TRBJ2-1; D remains ambiguous. The V end lost 1 base, the J end lost 6 bases, and 7 bases lay between the germline ends. CDR1 KGHSH and CDR2 LQKENI come from the germline V gene. This CDR3 is 13 amino acids long. CDR3 nucleotide sequence: TGTGCCAGCTCACCACAGAGCCCCAATGAGCAGTTCTTC. Protein sequence: CASSPQSPNEQFF.

A single count supports this clone. The V call is TRBV15, the J call TRBJ1-2, with 9 bases fitting TRBD1. Germline CDR1 is LNHNV and CDR2 is YYDKDF (reference sequence). With V trimmed by 3 bases and J by 8 bases, 7 bases remained unmatched. The CDR3 covers 14 residues. The CDR3 is CATSSDGQGIGYTF. The CDR3 DNA sequence: TGTGCCACCAGCAGCGACGGACAGGGGATCGGCTACACCTTC.

The gene calls are TRBV15 and TRBJ2-4, with 10 positions matching TRBD2. Germline V gene sequence: CDR1 LNHNV, CDR2 YYDKDF (reference sequence). The CDR3 is made up of 15 amino acids. V dropped 2 bases and J dropped 7; count of bases not matched to a gene: 5. CDR3 in amino acids: CATSRLAGVSNIQYF. CDR3 DNA sequence: TGTGCCACCAGCAGACTAGCGGGAGTCTCCAACATTCAGTACTTC.

The gene calls are TRBV18 and TRBJ2-2; possibly TRBD1 for D (6 bases). V was shortened by 0 bases and J by 0 bases, with 14 bases between the two germline ends. Germline V gene data show CDR1 as KGHSH and CDR2 as LQKENI. The CDR3 contains 18 residues. This CDR3 reads CASSPPAGVRSNTGELFF. In nucleotides, the CDR3 is TGTGCCAGCTCACCACCGGCAGGGGTTCGCTCGAACACCGGGGAGCTGTTTTTT.

This clone appeared a single time. No conserved phenylalanine or tryptophan is present at the end of the CDR3, so a read error is the likely explanation. The V call is TRBV5-6, the J call TRBJ1-5; 7 bases fit TRBD1. Losses at the gene ends were 4 bases for V and 7 bases for J; bases not matched to a gene: 2. The CDR3 consists of 12 residues. Germline V gene data show CDR1 as SGHDT and CDR2 as YYEEEE. CDR3 DNA: TGTGCCAGCAGCCAGGGGGAACAGCCCCAGCATGTT. Its protein product is CASSQGEQPQHV.

The chain recombines TRBV4-2 with TRBJ1-3; D uncertain. The germline CDR1 and CDR2 sequences are LGHNA and YNFKEQ. The V end was cut by 4 bases, the J end by 8 bases, with 6 bases between. CDR3 size: 11 residues. The chain's CDR3 is CASSLRDTIYF. The DNA of the CDR3 is TGTGCCAGCAGCCTCCGGGACACCATATATTTT.

The V gene is TRBV6-1, the J gene TRBJ2-1; perhaps TRBD2 as D (6 bases). Trimming shortened V by 3 bases and J by 1 base, and 10 bases separated the two germline ends. Germline loops: CDR1 MNHNS, CDR2 SASEGT. The CDR3 totals 15 residues. CDR3: CASSDAAGSYNEQFF. As DNA, the CDR3 is TGTGCCAGCAGTGATGCGGCGGGATCCTACAATGAGCAGTTCTTC.

This clone was detected only once. This chain connects TRBV7-2 to TRBJ2-1; 7 bases fit TRBD2. V shed 5 bases, J shed 3 bases, and the junction held 1 base outside the gene matches. Germline V gene data show CDR1 as SGHTA and CDR2 as FQGNSA. The CDR3 sequence is 13 residues long. CDR3 region: CASSRDYYNEQFF. In nucleotides, the CDR3 is TGTGCCAGCAGCCGGGACTACTACAATGAGCAGTTCTTC.

The chain recombines TRBV19 with TRBJ2-2; D remains ambiguous. Trimming shortened V by 1 base and J by 1 base, and 4 bases separated the two germline ends. The germline gives CDR1 LNHDA, CDR2 SQIVND (reference sequence). The length of the CDR3 is 14 residues. Written as DNA, the CDR3 is TGTGCCAGTAGTATAGGACAGAACACCGGGGAGCTGTTTTTT. Its protein product is CASSIGQNTGELFF.

V gene TRBV9 combines with J gene TRBJ1-1; D call uncertain. V was trimmed by 3 bases and J by 1 base, leaving 16 bases between them. Germline V lookup: CDR1 SGDLS, CDR2 YYNGEE. The CDR3 has 16 amino acids. The chain's CDR3 is CASSEEELGPNTEAFF. The CDR3 nucleotides are TGTGCCAGCAGCGAAGAAGAGCTGGGCCCGAACACTGAAGCTTTCTTT.

V and J are TRBV6-1 and TRBJ2-7; TRBD1 aligns across 8 bases. This CDR3 is 17 amino acids long. Germline assignment: CDR1 MNHNS and CDR2 SASEGT. Trimming removed 2 bases from V and 3 bases from J; junction bases left unmatched: 12. The CDR3 loop reads CASSEFEDRDVSYEQYF. As DNA, the CDR3 is TGTGCCAGCAGTGAATTTGAGGACAGGGATGTGAGCTACGAGCAGTACTTC.

The chain carries TRBV5-6 and TRBJ1-2, with TRBD1 as a possible D gene (5 bases). Between the trimmed V and J ends, which lost 2 bases and 0 bases, there was a span of 8 bases. The CDR3 runs 14 residues. Germline V lookup: CDR1 SGHDT, CDR2 YYEEEE. Here the CDR3 reads CASSLGTTNYGYTF. CDR3 DNA sequence: TGTGCCAGCAGCTTAGGGACTACTAACTATGGCTACACCTTC.